The clone carrying this TCR beta chain was seen repeatedly, ten times or more. This entry comes from a study of early T cells in non-severe SARS-CoV-2 infection. The CDR3 extends over 14 amino acids. Germline CDR1 is SGHVS and CDR2 is FNYEAQ. V was shortened by 5 bases and J by 4 bases, with 11 bases between the two germline ends. In the library, individual cDNA molecules carried attached unique molecular identifiers. TCRdb re-analysed the 5' RACE reads in MiXCR, keeping a single row per CDR3 protein. The sample lists around 61,000 distinct CDR3 sequences, 11% occurring once. The rearrangement uses TRBV7-6 and TRBJ1-4, with a weak D call TRBD1 (6 bases). This clonotype was obtained from an adult who was a healthcare worker with PCR-confirmed SARS-CoV-2 infection or an uninfected control (not recorded which). The specimen was whole blood. The chain's CDR3 is CASSGTPDNEKLFF. For the CDR3, the DNA is TGTGCCAGCAGCGGGACACCTGATAATGAAAAACTGTTTTTT.